A selection of T cell receptor beta chains follows, all from one sample in a study of CD8 T cells in Susac syndrome. In TCRdb, the immunoSEQ multiplex PCR reads were re-called with MiXCR into one record per CDR3 protein. The table includes 200,000 to 300,000 distinct CDR3 sequences, 93% detected once. The sequenced sample consisted of CD4+ T cells from PBMCs. The receptor source for this set is a human donor with multiple sclerosis. CDR3s include the opening cysteine and the closing phenylalanine or tryptophan. A D gene is named only where the DNA matches it firmly.

TRBV29-1,TRBD1,TRBJ2-7,CSVGQGKVDEQYF
TRBV3-1,TRBD2,TRBJ2-2,CASSQVISAGDPGELFF
TRBV5-1,TRBD1,TRBJ1-2,CASSSTSGTGSGYTF
TRBV12-3/TRBV12-4,TRBD2,TRBJ2-3,CASRIAGPTDTQYF
TRBV29-1,-,TRBJ1-1,CSVKQGGNTEAFF
TRBV29-1,-,TRBJ2-1,CSVGPTRAYNEQFF
TRBV5-1,-,TRBJ1-2,CASSSAGIRGYTF
TRBV18,TRBD1,TRBJ1-3,CASSPLRDRVTGNTIYF
TRBV12-3/TRBV12-4,TRBD2,TRBJ2-1,CASSLLRGRGPYNEQFF
TRBV18,-,TRBJ1-1,CASSPSDREAFF
TRBV20-1,TRBD1,TRBJ2-7,CSAGDRGRPYEQYF
TRBV9,-,TRBJ1-1,CASSVVLGANTEAFF
TRBV21-1,-,TRBJ1-2,CARRRPPPNYGYTF
TRBV7-9,-,TRBJ2-1,CASSLAPSYEQFF
TRBV5-4,-,TRBJ1-2,CASSLDYYGYTF
TRBV2,-,TRBJ2-7,CASAGGNSYEQYF
TRBV28,-,TRBJ1-4,CASSLSWTAGHEKLFF
TRBV7-2,-,TRBJ2-5,CASSLGRVYQETQYF
TRBV9,TRBD1,TRBJ2-7,CASSPQGQNYEQYF
TRBV30,-,TRBJ2-2,CAWSVRGGFGELFF
TRBV27,TRBD1,TRBJ2-3,CASSLTGTGTGDTQYF
TRBV25-1,TRBD1,TRBJ2-7,CASSVTGGSYEQYF
TRBV3-1,TRBD1,TRBJ2-5,CASSPGTGGAGETQYF
TRBV29-1,-,TRBJ2-1,CSAGGTEHNEQFF
TRBV29-1,-,TRBJ1-1,CSWSPTANTEAFF
TRBV5-4,-,TRBJ2-5,CASSMLGQATLGTQYF
TRBV7-9,TRBD1,TRBJ2-2,CASRPDRGRDTGELFF
TRBV27,-,TRBJ2-1,CASSTWGQERNEQFF
TRBV20-1,-,TRBJ1-2,CSARVHREVRGYTF
TRBV6-2/TRBV6-3,-,TRBJ1-1,CASRPTGFTEAFF
TRBV5-4,-,TRBJ1-2,CASSSGARYTF
TRBV2,-,TRBJ2-5,CASSDIQAGETQYF
TRBV7-3,-,TRBJ2-5,CASSREIQETQYF
TRBV19,-,TRBJ1-5,CASSIRGSNQPQHF
TRBV30,-,TRBJ1-1,CAWSVSLGGIAEAFF
TRBV6-6,-,TRBJ2-7,CASSYSMIRERGEQYF
TRBV30,-,TRBJ2-7,CAWREAPRGQYF
TRBV6-5,-,TRBJ2-7,CASSVDPARYEQYF
TRBV7-2,TRBD2,TRBJ2-3,CASSPGLAGSRGTQYF
TRBV30,-,TRBJ2-2,CAWSEFSGPGELFF